Below, 16 T cell receptor beta chains from the same sample are listed, as sequenced in a study of shared clonotypes between healthy human individuals. The data were produced by immunoSEQ multiplex PCR, yet TCRdb's version contains in-frame clones alone and is incomplete. The sample lists a few million clones, more than 90% occurring once. Sequences were obtained from naive CD4+ T cells sorted from blood. Subset of the sample: CD45RA+ positively selected. The source is a man aged 18 to 29 in good health.

V and J are TRBV29-1 and TRBJ1-2; 9 bases match TRBD1. J gave up 1 base and V 7 bases, and 10 bases lay outside the gene matches. Germline V gene sequence: CDR1 SQVTM, CDR2 ANQGSEA. The CDR3 has 15 residues. The chain's CDR3 is CSAGQGSVINYGYTF. The CDR3 DNA is TGCAGCGCAGGACAGGGGTCCGTTATTAACTATGGCTACACCTTC.

This rearrangement joins TRBV7-2 to TRBJ1-2, with 9 bases that match TRBD1. The CDR3 has 14 amino acids. CDR1 is SGHTA, CDR2 FQGNSA, per germline. V was pared by 5 bases and J by 3 bases, with 4 bases of the junction left unmatched. The CDR3 nucleotides are TGTGCCAGCAGCCTGACAGGGGGGTACTATGGCTACACCTTC. Translating gives CASSLTGGYYGYTF.

This clone has a single count. The rearrangement joins TRBV4-1 to TRBJ1-6; D unclear. The CDR3 loop spans 14 amino acids. Trimming left V 2 bases short and J 7 bases short, with 9 bases between. CDR1 is MGHRA, CDR2 YSYEKL, per germline. In DNA form, the CDR3 reads TGCGCCAGCAGCCAATTTTTTGGGAATTCACCCCTCCACTTT. It translates to CASSQFFGNSPLHF.

This chain connects TRBV5-4 to TRBJ1-6; TRBD1 aligns across 7 bases. The CDR3 spans 15 residues. Trimming removed 2 bases from V and 10 bases from J; junction bases left unmatched: 9. Germline V gene lookup returns CDR1 SGHNT and CDR2 YYREEE (reference sequence). CDR3 in DNA: TGTGCCAGCAGCTTACTACAGGGGTCGCAATCACCCCTCCACTTT. Protein product: CASSLLQGSQSPLHF.

This clone was seen a handful of times. The CDR3 nucleotides are TGTGCCAGGATAAACGCCCAGCCCCAGCATTTT. The encoded protein is CARINAQPQHF. V is TRBV9 and J is TRBJ1-5; D is unresolved. With 8 bases removed from V and 7 bases from J, the gap between germline ends came to 10 bases. The germline gives CDR1 SGDLS, CDR2 YYNGEE. The CDR3 totals 11 residues.

This clone was observed once. This chain uses TRBV19 with TRBJ2-3, with D tentatively TRBD2 (5 bases). Trimming removed 3 bases from V and 2 bases from J, with 9 bases in between. The germline gives CDR1 LNHDA, CDR2 SQIVND (reference sequence). The CDR3 runs to 14 residues. The CDR3 is CASSITGNTDTQYF. The CDR3 region has the DNA TGTGCCAGTAGTATTACCGGGAACACAGATACGCAGTATTTT. Variable domain in full (rest from reference TRBV19 and TRBJ2-3): DGGITQSPKYLFRKEGQNVTLSCEQNLNHDAMYWYRQDPGQGLRLIYYSQIVNDFQKGDIAEGYSVSREKKESFPLTVTSAQKNPTAFYLCASSITGNTDTQYFGPGTRLTVL.

This clone was recorded once. The V gene is TRBV19, the J gene TRBJ1-5, with D possibly matching TRBD1 (6 bases). Germline values: CDR1 LNHDA, CDR2 SQIVND (reference sequence). Trimming shortened V by 1 base and J by 0 bases, and 19 bases separated the two germline ends. CDR3 length: 19 amino acids. The CDR3 nucleotides are TGTGCCAGTAGTATAGGTCCGGCAGGGGTATTTAATAGCAATCAGCCCCAGCATTTT. Its protein is CASSIGPAGVFNSNQPQHF. The variable domain in full, completed from reference TRBV19 and TRBJ1-5, reads DGGITQSPKYLFRKEGQNVTLSCEQNLNHDAMYWYRQDPGQGLRLIYYSQIVNDFQKGDIAEGYSVSREKKESFPLTVTSAQKNPTAFYLCASSIGPAGVFNSNQPQHFGDGTRLSIL.

As regards this clone: This sample includes further DNA sequences coding for the same CDR3. This chain uses TRBV5-1 with TRBJ2-5, with D perhaps being TRBD1 or TRBD2 (5 bases each). The germline V and J ends were trimmed by 0 bases and 5 bases, with 14 bases remaining between them. This CDR3 has 15 amino acids. The V gene's germline CDR1 is SGHRS and CDR2 YFSETQ. CDR3 nucleotides: TGCGCCAGCAGCTTGGAGGGGACCGGACGGGAGACCCAGTACTTC. Its protein is CASSLEGTGRETQYF.

The V call is TRBV28, the J call TRBJ1-5; the match to TRBD1 covers 8 bases. Germline V gives CDR1 MDHEN, CDR2 SYDVKM. The V segment lost 7 bases and the J segment 4 bases; nucleotides outside the gene matches: 12. The CDR3 extends over 16 amino acids. The CDR3 DNA sequence: TGTGCCAGCACCTCTCTTTTACAGGGGGGGAATCAGCCCCAGCATTTT. This sequence encodes CASTSLLQGGNQPQHF.

The rearrangement joins TRBV6-6 to TRBJ2-2; D tentatively fits TRBD1 or TRBD2 (5 bases each). The germline V gene has CDR1 MNHNY and CDR2 SVGAGI (reference sequence). There are 14 residues in the CDR3. Deletions cut 2 bases from V and 4 bases from J, with 8 bases between. CDR3 loop: CASSYRDGTGELFF. CDR3 nucleotides: TGTGCCAGCAGTTACAGGGACGGCACCGGGGAGCTGTTTTTT.

Written as DNA, the CDR3 is TGTGCCAGCAGCCCGGGCGGCGGGAGGGAAGAGACCCAGTACTTC. The encoded protein is CASSPGGGREETQYF. The chain is built from TRBV9 and TRBJ2-5; 9 nucleotides line up with TRBD2. The V segment lost 4 bases and the J segment 3 bases; nucleotides outside the gene matches: 7. The CDR3 covers 15 residues. CDR1 is SGDLS and CDR2 is YYNGEE in the germline V gene.

The rearrangement links TRBV5-8 to TRBJ1-2, with D perhaps matching TRBD1 (6 bases). This CDR3 contains 19 residues. CDR1 SGHTS and CDR2 YDEGEE come from the germline V gene. With 0 bases removed from V and 0 bases from J, the gap between germline ends came to 21 bases. The CDR3 coding sequence is TGTGCCAGCAGCTTGGAATTTGGGATGGGGGGGCCCGCTAACTATGGCTACACCTTC. Amino acids: CASSLEFGMGGPANYGYTF.

The rearrangement uses TRBV4-1 and TRBJ2-7; D gene ambiguous. The CDR3 is 15 amino acids. Per the germline V gene, CDR1 is MGHRA and CDR2 is YSYEKL. Trimming shortened V by 4 bases and J by 4 bases, and 17 bases separated the two germline ends. The CDR3 nucleotides read TGCGCCAGCAGCCGATCGTATGGCGACACTTACGAGCAGTACTTC. Translating it yields CASSRSYGDTYEQYF.

The table lists this clone with a few counts. This rearrangement joins TRBV9 to TRBJ1-1, with D tentatively TRBD1 (5 bases). V dropped 0 bases and J dropped 2 bases, with 11 bases sitting between them. This CDR3 comprises 15 residues. Germline V lookup: CDR1 SGDLS, CDR2 YYNGEE. CDR3 nucleotide sequence: TGTGCCAGCAGCGTAGACGGGGGAGTAAACACTGAAGCTTTCTTT. This translates into CASSVDGGVNTEAFF.

To note about this clone: One junction end does not reproduce the germline sequence, and a read error may be involved. This chain uses TRBV7-2 with TRBJ2-7, with 7 bases aligning to TRBD1. The CDR3 has 13 residues. The germline gives CDR1 SGHTA, CDR2 FQGNSA. The CDR3 bases are TGTGCCAGCAGCTTAAAACAGGGGACGAACAGAACCTTC. Encoded protein: CASSLKQGTNRTF.

This clone came up once. The chain employs TRBV13 and TRBJ2-3; D ambiguous. CDR3 length equals 15 residues. The V end lost 2 bases, the J end lost 0 bases, and 9 bases lay between the germline ends. From germline, CDR1 is PRHDT and CDR2 FYEKMQ (reference sequence). CDR3 coding DNA: TGTGCCAGCAGCTTATGGGTTACTAGCACAGATACGCAGTATTTT. This translates into CASSLWVTSTDTQYF.